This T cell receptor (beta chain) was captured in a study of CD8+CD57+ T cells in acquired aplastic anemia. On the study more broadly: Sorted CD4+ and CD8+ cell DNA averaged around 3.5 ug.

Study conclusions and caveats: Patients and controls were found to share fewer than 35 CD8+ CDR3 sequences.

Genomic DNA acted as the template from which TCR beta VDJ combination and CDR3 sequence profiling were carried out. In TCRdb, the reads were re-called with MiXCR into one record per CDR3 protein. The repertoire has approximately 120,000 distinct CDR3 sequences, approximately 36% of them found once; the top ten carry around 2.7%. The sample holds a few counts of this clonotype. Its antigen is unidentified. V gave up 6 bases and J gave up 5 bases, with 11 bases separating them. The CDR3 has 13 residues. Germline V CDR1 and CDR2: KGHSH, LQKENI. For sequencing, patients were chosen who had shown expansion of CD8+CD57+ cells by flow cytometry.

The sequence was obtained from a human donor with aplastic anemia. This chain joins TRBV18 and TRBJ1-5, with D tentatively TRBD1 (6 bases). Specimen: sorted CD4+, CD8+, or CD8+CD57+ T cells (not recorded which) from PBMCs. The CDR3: CASSPGVDQPQHF. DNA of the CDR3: TGTGCCAGCTCCCCAGGGGTGGATCAGCCCCAGCATTTT.